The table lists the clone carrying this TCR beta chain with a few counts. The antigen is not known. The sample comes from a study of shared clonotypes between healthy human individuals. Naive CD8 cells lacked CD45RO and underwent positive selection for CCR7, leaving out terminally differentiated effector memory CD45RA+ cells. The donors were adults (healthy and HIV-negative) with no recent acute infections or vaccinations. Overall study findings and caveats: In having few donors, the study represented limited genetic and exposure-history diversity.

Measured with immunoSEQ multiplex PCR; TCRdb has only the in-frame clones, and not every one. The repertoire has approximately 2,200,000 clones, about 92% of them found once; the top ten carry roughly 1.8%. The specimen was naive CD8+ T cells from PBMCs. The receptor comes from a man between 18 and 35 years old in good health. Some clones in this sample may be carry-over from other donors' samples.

The DNA for the CDR3 is TGCGCCAGCAGCCAAGTGGTTATGAACACTGAAGCTTTCTTT. This translates into CASSQVVMNTEAFF. The chain has TRBV4-1 and TRBJ1-1; unclear D gene. The CDR3 sequence is 14 residues long. CDR1 is MGHRA and CDR2 is YSYEKL in the germline V gene. V lost 1 base and J 0 bases, leaving 6 bases between the germline ends.